Given below is one T cell receptor beta chain in context. CD45RO-negative CD8 cells positively selected for CCR7 made up the naive population, which excluded terminally differentiated effector memory CD45RA+ cells. This record belongs to a study of shared clonotypes between healthy human individuals. This table comes from immunoSEQ multiplex PCR, and its TCRdb copy is limited to in-frame clones, with some not included. The sample records around 2.1 million clones, roughly 91% being singletons. Sequencing was performed on naive CD8+ T cells from PBMCs. The source is a man aged 18 to 29 in good health. Some clones in this sample may be carry-over from other donors' samples.

CDR3 sequence (DNA): TGTGCCAGCAGGATTTTAGCGGGAGCAGGGTACGAGCAGTACTTC. Translated, it gives CASRILAGAGYEQYF. The genes are TRBV6-6 and TRBJ2-7; 9 nucleotides match TRBD2. V lost 6 bases to trimming and J lost 4 bases; unmatched junction nucleotides: 10. The CDR3 is 15 amino acids. Germline CDR1 and CDR2: MNHNY and SVGAGI (reference sequence).